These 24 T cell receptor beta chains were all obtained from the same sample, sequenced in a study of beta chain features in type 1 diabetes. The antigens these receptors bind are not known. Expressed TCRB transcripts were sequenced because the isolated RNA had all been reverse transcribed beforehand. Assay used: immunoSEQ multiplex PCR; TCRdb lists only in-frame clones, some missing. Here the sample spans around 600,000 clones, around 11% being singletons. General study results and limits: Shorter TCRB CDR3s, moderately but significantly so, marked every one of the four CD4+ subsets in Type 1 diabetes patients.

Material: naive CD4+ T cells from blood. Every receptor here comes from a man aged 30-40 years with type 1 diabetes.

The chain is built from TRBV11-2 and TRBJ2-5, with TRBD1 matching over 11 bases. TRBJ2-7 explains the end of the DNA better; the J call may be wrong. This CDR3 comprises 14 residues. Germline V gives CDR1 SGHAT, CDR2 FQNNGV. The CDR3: CASSRTGGSGEQYF. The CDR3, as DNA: TGTGCCAGCAGCCGGACAGGGGGCTCCGGCGAGCAGTACTTC.

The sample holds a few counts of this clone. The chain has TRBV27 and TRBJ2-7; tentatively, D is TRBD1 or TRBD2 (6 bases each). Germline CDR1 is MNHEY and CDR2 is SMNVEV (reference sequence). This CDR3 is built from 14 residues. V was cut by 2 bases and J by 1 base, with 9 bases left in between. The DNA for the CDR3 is TGTGCCAGCAGTTTAAAAGGGGGGTCCTACGAGCAGTACTTC. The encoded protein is CASSLKGGSYEQYF.

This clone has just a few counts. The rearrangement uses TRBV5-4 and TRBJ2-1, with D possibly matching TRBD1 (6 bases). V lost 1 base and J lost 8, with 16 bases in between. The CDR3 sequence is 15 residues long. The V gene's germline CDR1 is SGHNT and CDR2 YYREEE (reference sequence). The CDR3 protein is CASSLLQGRNDEQFF. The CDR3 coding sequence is TGTGCCAGCAGCTTGCTACAGGGTAGGAACGATGAGCAGTTCTTC.

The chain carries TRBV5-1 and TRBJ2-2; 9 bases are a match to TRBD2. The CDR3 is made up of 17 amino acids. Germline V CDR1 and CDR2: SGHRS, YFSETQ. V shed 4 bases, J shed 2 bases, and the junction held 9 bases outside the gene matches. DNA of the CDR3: TGCGCCAGCAGCCCCGACCCAGCGGGGGGTAACACCGGGGAGCTGTTTTTT. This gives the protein CASSPDPAGGNTGELFF.

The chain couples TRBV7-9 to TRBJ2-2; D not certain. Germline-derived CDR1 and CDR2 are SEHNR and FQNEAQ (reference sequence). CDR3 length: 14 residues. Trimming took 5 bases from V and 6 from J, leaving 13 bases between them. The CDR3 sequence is CASSPEIRPGELFF. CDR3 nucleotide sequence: TGTGCCAGCAGCCCTGAAATCAGGCCCGGGGAGCTGTTTTTT. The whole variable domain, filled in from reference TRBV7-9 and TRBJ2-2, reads DTGVSQNPRHKITKRGQNVTFRCDPISEHNRLYWYRQTLGQGPEFLTYFQNEAQLEKSRLLSDRFSAERPKGSFSTLEIQRTEQGDSAMYLCASSPEIRPGELFFGEGSRLTVL.

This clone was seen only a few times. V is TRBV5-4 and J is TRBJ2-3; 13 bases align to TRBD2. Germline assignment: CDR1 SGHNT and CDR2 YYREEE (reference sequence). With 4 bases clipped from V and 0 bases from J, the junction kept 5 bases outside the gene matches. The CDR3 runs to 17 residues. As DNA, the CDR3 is TGTGCCAGCAGCCGCGGACTAGCGGGGGCCAGCACAGATACGCAGTATTTT. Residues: CASSRGLAGASTDTQYF.

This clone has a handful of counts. The chain's CDR3 is CASSSSWMTGGFNEKLFF. The CDR3, as DNA: TGTGCCAGCAGCAGCTCCTGGATGACAGGGGGGTTTAATGAAAAACTGTTTTTT. The chain employs TRBV5-6 and TRBJ1-4; the match to TRBD1 covers 9 bases. The CDR3 runs 18 residues. The germline gives CDR1 SGHDT, CDR2 YYEEEE. The V segment lost 4 bases and the J segment 4 bases; nucleotides outside the gene matches: 14.

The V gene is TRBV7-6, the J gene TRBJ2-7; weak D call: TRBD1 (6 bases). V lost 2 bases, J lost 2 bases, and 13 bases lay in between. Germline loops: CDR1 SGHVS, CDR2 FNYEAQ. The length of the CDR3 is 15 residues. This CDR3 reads CASSLRAGETYEQYF. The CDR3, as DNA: TGTGCCAGCAGCTTAAGGGCAGGGGAGACCTACGAGCAGTACTTC.

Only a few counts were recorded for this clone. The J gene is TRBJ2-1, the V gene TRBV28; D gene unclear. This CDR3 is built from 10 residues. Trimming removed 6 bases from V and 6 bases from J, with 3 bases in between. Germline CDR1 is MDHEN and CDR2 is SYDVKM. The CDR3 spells CASRGNEQFF. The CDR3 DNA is TGTGCCAGCAGGGGCAATGAGCAGTTCTTC.

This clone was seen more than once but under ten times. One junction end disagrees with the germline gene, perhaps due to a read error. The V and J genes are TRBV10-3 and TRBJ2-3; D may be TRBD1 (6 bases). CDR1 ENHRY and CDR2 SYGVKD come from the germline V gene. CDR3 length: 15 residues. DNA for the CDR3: TGTGCCAGCAGTTACCAGGGGTCTAGCACAGATACGCAGTATTTT. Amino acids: CASSYQGSSTDTQYF.

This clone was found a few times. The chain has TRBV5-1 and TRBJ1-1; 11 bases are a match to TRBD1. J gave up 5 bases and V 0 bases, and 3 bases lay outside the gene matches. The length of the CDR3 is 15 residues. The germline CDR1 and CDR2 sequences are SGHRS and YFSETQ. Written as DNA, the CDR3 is TGCGCCAGCAGCTTGGGGACAGGGGGCGAAACTGAAGCTTTCTTT. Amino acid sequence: CASSLGTGGETEAFF.

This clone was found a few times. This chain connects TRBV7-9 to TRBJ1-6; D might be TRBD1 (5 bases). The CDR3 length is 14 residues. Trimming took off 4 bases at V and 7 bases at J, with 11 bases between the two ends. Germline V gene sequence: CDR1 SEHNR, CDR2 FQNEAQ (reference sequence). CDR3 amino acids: CASSYDSENSPLHF. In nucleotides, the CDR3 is TGTGCCAGCAGCTACGACAGTGAGAATTCACCCCTCCACTTT. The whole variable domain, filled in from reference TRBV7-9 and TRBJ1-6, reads DTGVSQNPRHKITKRGQNVTFRCDPISEHNRLYWYRQTLGQGPEFLTYFQNEAQLEKSRLLSDRFSAERPKGSFSTLEIQRTEQGDSAMYLCASSYDSENSPLHFGNGTRLTVT.

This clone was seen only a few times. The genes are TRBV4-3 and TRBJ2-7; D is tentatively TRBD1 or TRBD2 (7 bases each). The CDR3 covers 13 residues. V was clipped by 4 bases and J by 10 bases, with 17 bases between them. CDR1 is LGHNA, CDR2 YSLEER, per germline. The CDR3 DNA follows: TGCGCCAGCAGCCCCAGACAGGGAGGGAAACAGTACTTC. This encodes CASSPRQGGKQYF.

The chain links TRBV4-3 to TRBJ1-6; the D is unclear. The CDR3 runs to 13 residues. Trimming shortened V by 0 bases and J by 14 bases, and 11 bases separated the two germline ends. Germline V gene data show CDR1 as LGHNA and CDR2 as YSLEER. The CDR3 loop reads CASSQENRGALHF. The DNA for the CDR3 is TGCGCCAGCAGCCAAGAGAATCGTGGAGCCCTCCACTTT.

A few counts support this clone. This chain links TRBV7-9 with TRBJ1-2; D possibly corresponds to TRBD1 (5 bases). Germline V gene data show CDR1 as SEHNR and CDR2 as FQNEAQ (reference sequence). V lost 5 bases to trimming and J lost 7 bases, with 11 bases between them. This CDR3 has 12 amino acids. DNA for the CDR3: TGTGCCAGCAGCCCTGGGACGGTTGGCTACACCTTC. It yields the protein CASSPGTVGYTF.

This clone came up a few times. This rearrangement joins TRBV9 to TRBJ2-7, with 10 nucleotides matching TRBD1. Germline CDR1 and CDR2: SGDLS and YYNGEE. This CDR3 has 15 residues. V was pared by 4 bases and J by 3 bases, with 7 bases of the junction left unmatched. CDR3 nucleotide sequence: TGTGCCAGCAGCCCTTTTGGGACAGGGGACTACGAGCAGTACTTC. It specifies CASSPFGTGDYEQYF. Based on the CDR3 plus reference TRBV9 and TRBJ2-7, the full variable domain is DSGVTQTPKHLITATGQRVTLRCSPRSGDLSVYWYQQSLDQGLQFLIQYYNGEERAKGNILERFSAQQFPDLHSELNLSSLELGDSALYFCASSPFGTGDYEQYFGPGTRLTVT.

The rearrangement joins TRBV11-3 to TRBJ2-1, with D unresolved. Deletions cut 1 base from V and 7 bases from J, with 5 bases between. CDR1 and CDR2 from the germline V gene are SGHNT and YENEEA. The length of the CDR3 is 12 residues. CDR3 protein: CASSLAGNEQFF. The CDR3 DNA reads TGTGCCAGCAGCTTAGCTGGTAATGAGCAGTTCTTC. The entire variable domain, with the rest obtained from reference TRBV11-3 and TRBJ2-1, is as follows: EAGVVQSPRYKIIEKKQPVAFWCNPISGHNTLYWYLQNLGQGPELLIRYENEEAVDDSQLPKDRFSAERLKGVDSTLKIQPAELGDSAVYLCASSLAGNEQFFGPGTRLTVL.

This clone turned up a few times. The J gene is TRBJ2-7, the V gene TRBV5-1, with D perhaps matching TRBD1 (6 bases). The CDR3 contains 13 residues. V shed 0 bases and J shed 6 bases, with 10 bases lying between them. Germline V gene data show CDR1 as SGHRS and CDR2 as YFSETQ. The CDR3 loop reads CASSLDRAAEQYF. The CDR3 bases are TGCGCCAGCAGCTTGGACAGGGCCGCCGAGCAGTACTTC.

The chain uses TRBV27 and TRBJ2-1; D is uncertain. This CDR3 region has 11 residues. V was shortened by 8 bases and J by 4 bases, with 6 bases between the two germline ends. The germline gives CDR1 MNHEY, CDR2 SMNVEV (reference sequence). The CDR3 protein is CASAGYNEQFF. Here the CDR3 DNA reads TGTGCCAGCGCAGGATACAATGAGCAGTTCTTC.

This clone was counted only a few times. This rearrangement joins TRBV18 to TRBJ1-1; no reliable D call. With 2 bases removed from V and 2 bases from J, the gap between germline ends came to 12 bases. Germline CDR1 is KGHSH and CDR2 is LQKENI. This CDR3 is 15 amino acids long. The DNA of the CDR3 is TGTGCCAGCTCACCAAGGAGTCAGGTAAACACTGAAGCTTTCTTT. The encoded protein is CASSPRSQVNTEAFF.

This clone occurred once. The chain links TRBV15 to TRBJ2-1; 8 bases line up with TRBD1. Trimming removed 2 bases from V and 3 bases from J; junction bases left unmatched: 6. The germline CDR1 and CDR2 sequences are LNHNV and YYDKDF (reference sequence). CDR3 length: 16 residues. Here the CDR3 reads CATSRTNTGGYNEQFF. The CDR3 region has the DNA TGTGCCACCAGCAGAACCAATACAGGGGGCTACAATGAGCAGTTCTTC. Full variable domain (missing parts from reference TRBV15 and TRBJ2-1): DAMVIQNPRYQVTQFGKPVTLSCSQTLNHNVMYWYQQKSSQAPKLLFHYYDKDFNNEADTPDNFQSRRPNTSFCFLDIRSPGLGDTAMYLCATSRTNTGGYNEQFFGPGTRLTVL.

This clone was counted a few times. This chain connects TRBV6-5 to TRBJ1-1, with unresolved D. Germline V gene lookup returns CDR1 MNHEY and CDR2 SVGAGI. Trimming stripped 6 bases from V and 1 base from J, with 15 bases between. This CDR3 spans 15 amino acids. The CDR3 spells CASRRSQDPNTEAFF. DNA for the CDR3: TGTGCCAGCAGACGATCTCAGGACCCGAACACTGAAGCTTTCTTT.

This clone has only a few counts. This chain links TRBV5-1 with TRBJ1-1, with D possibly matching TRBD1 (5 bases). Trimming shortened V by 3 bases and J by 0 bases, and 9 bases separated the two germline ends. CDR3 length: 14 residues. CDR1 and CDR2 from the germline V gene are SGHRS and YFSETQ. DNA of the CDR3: TGCGCCAGCAGCTCTCAGGGAGTGAACACTGAAGCTTTCTTT. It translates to CASSSQGVNTEAFF. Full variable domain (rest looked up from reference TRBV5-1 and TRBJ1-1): KAGVTQTPRYLIKTRGQQVTLSCSPISGHRSVSWYQQTPGQGLQFLFEYFSETQRNKGNFPGRFSGRQFSNSRSEMNVSTLELGDSALYLCASSSQGVNTEAFFGQGTRLTVV.

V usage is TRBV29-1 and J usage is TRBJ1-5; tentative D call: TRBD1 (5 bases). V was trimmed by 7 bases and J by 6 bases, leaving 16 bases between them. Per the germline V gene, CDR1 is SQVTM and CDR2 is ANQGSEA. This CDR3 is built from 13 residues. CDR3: CSGPGAGGQPQHF. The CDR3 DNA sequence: TGCAGCGGCCCCGGGGCGGGGGGTCAGCCCCAGCATTTT. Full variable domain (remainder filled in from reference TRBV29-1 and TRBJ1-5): SAVISQKPSRDICQRGTSLTIQCQVDSQVTMMFWYRQQPGQSLTLIATANQGSEATYESGFVIDKFPISRPNLTFSTLTVSNMSPEDSSIYLCSGPGAGGQPQHFGDGTRLSIL.